Reported below is one T cell receptor beta chain. All sequencing subjects had displayed CD8+CD57+ cell expansion on flow cytometry. Every patient presented with severe acquired aplastic anemia. Both TCR beta VDJ combination and CDR3 sequence profiling were carried out. Genomic DNA was the template for this profiling. TCRdb reprocessed the reads with MiXCR, giving one entry per CDR3 protein. Altogether hundreds of thousands of distinct CDR3 sequences are present, about half being singletons, with the ten largest covering around 20%. The sample belongs to a study of CD8+CD57+ T cells in acquired aplastic anemia. Trimming took off 5 bases at V and 4 bases at J, with 18 bases between the two ends. CDR1 is SGHNT, CDR2 YENEEA, per germline. CDR3 length: 16 amino acids.

The chain combines TRBV11-3 with TRBJ2-1; unclear D gene. Specimen: sorted CD4+, CD8+, or CD8+CD57+ T cells (not recorded which) from PBMCs. This sequence was found in a human donor with aplastic anemia. CDR3 in amino acids: CASSPVTIKGYNEQFF. The CDR3 nucleotides read TGTGCCAGCAGCCCCGTCACTATCAAGGGTTACAATGAGCAGTTCTTC.